A selection of T cell receptor beta chains follows, all from one sample in a study of glioma-infiltrating T cells after dendritic cell vaccination. The data were produced by immunoSEQ multiplex PCR, yet TCRdb's version contains in-frame clones alone and is incomplete. The sample lists some 78,000 clones; less than 85% were seen once. Sequenced here: blood, sampled after dendritic cell vaccination. These TCRs come from a human donor with glioblastoma. CDR3s include the opening cysteine and the closing phenylalanine or tryptophan. Fields, in order: D gene, V gene, J gene, CDR3 protein. D genes are given only for firm matches.

D: TRBD1
V: TRBV9
J: TRBJ1-4
CDR3: CASSVATGQGVEKLFF

D: TRBD1
V: TRBV7-2
J: TRBJ2-7
CDR3: CASSVPGQAYEQYF

D: TRBD2
V: TRBV7-3
J: TRBJ2-3
CDR3: CASSSGGATDTQYF

D: -
V: TRBV7-8
J: TRBJ1-1
CDR3: CASSLQTEAFF

D: -
V: TRBV7-2
J: TRBJ2-3
CDR3: CASSPLPYTDTQYF

D: TRBD1
V: TRBV28
J: TRBJ2-5
CDR3: CASRLGQGVGETQYF

D: TRBD1
V: TRBV6-5
J: TRBJ2-1
CDR3: CASRDRGPYNEQFF

D: TRBD1
V: TRBV7-2
J: TRBJ1-3
CDR3: CASSRTGSEGNTIYF

D: TRBD1
V: TRBV11-2
J: TRBJ1-5
CDR3: CASSPTGGGQPQHF

D: TRBD1
V: TRBV9
J: TRBJ1-3
CDR3: CASSDQGAVGNTIYF

D: -
V: TRBV4-1
J: TRBJ1-4
CDR3: CASSQVEVPPGEKLFF

D: TRBD2
V: TRBV5-1
J: TRBJ2-7
CDR3: CASSLLAGGPYEQYF

D: TRBD1
V: TRBV18
J: TRBJ2-7
CDR3: CASSGGTGTSYEQYF

D: -
V: TRBV5-4
J: TRBJ1-1
CDR3: CASSQESGNTEAFF

D: -
V: TRBV5-4
J: TRBJ2-3
CDR3: CASSLYRGGTDTQYF

D: -
V: TRBV2
J: TRBJ2-1
CDR3: CASSLEGMGEQFF

D: -
V: TRBV2
J: TRBJ1-4
CDR3: CASRDSGEKLFF

D: -
V: TRBV5-6
J: TRBJ2-4
CDR3: CASSLWSPSRDIQYF

D: -
V: TRBV18
J: TRBJ2-5
CDR3: CASSPRAGVGETQYF

D: TRBD1
V: TRBV25-1
J: TRBJ2-5
CDR3: CASRRPGGLETQYF

D: -
V: TRBV11-2
J: TRBJ1-2
CDR3: CASSLGIAGEGYTF

D: -
V: TRBV18
J: TRBJ1-2
CDR3: CASSPTDNYGYTF

D: TRBD1
V: TRBV10-2
J: TRBJ2-5
CDR3: CASSGGGGGLAQETQYF

D: TRBD2
V: TRBV7-2
J: TRBJ2-5
CDR3: CASSLVVLLAGVEETQYF

D: -
V: TRBV29-1
J: TRBJ1-5
CDR3: CSVGEDTYSNQPQHF

D: TRBD1
V: TRBV9
J: TRBJ2-2
CDR3: CASSPSRTGDLLELFF

D: -
V: TRBV30
J: TRBJ2-1
CDR3: CAWKKRDTNNEQFF

D: TRBD2
V: TRBV25-1
J: TRBJ2-3
CDR3: CASSEGGVAGIADTQYF

D: -
V: TRBV9
J: TRBJ2-7
CDR3: CASSVGGDPYEQYF

D: TRBD2
V: TRBV6-5
J: TRBJ2-7
CDR3: CASSYEASGTLEQYF

D: -
V: TRBV19
J: TRBJ2-6
CDR3: CASSIVAGANVLTF

D: -
V: TRBV21-1
J: TRBJ2-7
CDR3: CASSNRSITGWDEQYF

D: TRBD1
V: TRBV10-2
J: TRBJ1-2
CDR3: CASSPGQGAHYGYTF

D: -
V: TRBV19
J: TRBJ2-2
CDR3: CASSVLQQFANTGELFF

D: -
V: TRBV10-3
J: TRBJ1-3
CDR3: CAISERRGENTIYF

D: TRBD2
V: TRBV4-2
J: TRBJ2-7
CDR3: CASSQNLAGAYEQYF

D: -
V: TRBV19
J: TRBJ1-1
CDR3: CASSMGSMNTEAFF

D: TRBD2
V: TRBV2
J: TRBJ2-1
CDR3: CASIQTSGDYNEQFF

D: TRBD1
V: TRBV6-1
J: TRBJ2-1
CDR3: CASSEDPGQGPNEQFF

D: TRBD1
V: TRBV5-4
J: TRBJ1-2
CDR3: CASSSPGQGALAYGYTF

D: -
V: TRBV14
J: TRBJ1-2
CDR3: CASSQALSGAIDYGYTF

D: -
V: TRBV28
J: TRBJ2-7
CDR3: CASSFARPPYEQYF

D: TRBD1
V: TRBV7-2
J: TRBJ1-5
CDR3: CASSGDRGGNQPQHF

D: -
V: TRBV28
J: TRBJ1-1
CDR3: CASSFAGVGGEAFF

D: -
V: TRBV5-1
J: TRBJ2-3
CDR3: CASSLYPPSDASTDTQYF

D: -
V: TRBV2
J: TRBJ2-7
CDR3: CASREQVGREQYF

D: TRBD1
V: TRBV10-3
J: TRBJ1-1
CDR3: CAISGFRDREEAFF

D: -
V: TRBV29-1
J: TRBJ2-2
CDR3: CSVGDRNTGELFF